One and the same sample provided the 25 T cell receptor beta chains below, sequenced in a study of CD8+CD57+ T cells in acquired aplastic anemia. Using genomic DNA as the template, TCR beta VDJ and CDR3 profiling was carried out. TCRdb passed the reads through MiXCR, listing each CDR3 protein once. The sample shows fewer than 45,000 distinct CDR3 sequences, approximately 73% of them seen only once. The sample comprised sorted CD4+, CD8+, or CD8+CD57+ T cells (not recorded which) from PBMCs. The receptor set was obtained from a human donor in good health, serving as a control.

This clonotype is labeled as medium-sized. The chain is built from TRBV12-3 or TRBV12-4 and TRBJ2-2; 7 nucleotides align to TRBD1. With 10 bases clipped from V and 4 bases from J, the junction kept 9 bases outside the gene matches. The CDR3 has 14 amino acids. The CDR3 loop reads CATERQGSTGELFF. CDR3 coding DNA: TGTGCCACCGAGCGACAGGGATCCACCGGGGAGCTGTTTTTT.

The rearrangement joins TRBV2 to TRBJ1-6; TRBD1 aligns across 12 bases. V shed 4 bases, J shed 10 bases, and the junction held 2 bases outside the gene matches. CDR3 length equals 14 residues. Germline lookup yields CDR1 SNHLY and CDR2 FYNNEI. As DNA, the CDR3 is TGTGCCAGCAGTGCCGGGACAGGGGGCTCACCCCTCCACTTT. Protein product: CASSAGTGGSPLHF.

In this sample, this clonotype turned up a few times. The V call is TRBV2, the J call TRBJ2-1, with a tentative D call TRBD2 (5 bases). CDR1 is SNHLY, CDR2 FYNNEI, per germline. CDR3 length: 11 residues. The germline V and J ends were trimmed by 4 bases and 10 bases, with 8 bases remaining between them. CDR3 in amino acids: CASSGRGEQFF. For the CDR3, the DNA is TGTGCCAGCAGTGGCCGGGGAGAGCAGTTCTTC.

A word on this clonotype: Compared with germline, one end of the junction differs, possibly owing to a read error. The gene calls are TRBV20-1 and TRBJ2-2, with a weak D call TRBD1 (6 bases). The CDR3 loop spans 16 amino acids. Germline assignment: CDR1 DFQATT and CDR2 SNEGSKA (reference sequence). The CDR3 reads CSARGPGVENTRELFF. DNA of the CDR3: TGCAGTGCTAGAGGCCCAGGGGTGGAAAACACCAGGGAGCTGTTTTTT.

V gene TRBV7-9 combines with J gene TRBJ1-1; no clear D. CDR3 size: 12 residues. Looked up from germline, CDR1 is SEHNR and CDR2 is FQNEAQ (reference sequence). Written as DNA, the CDR3 is TGTGCTTGGGTGGACGAGAACACTGAAGCTTTCTTT. It yields the protein CAWVDENTEAFF.

The rearrangement joins TRBV5-6 to TRBJ2-5; D perhaps matches TRBD2 (6 bases). This CDR3 spans 13 amino acids. The germline V gene encodes CDR1 SGHDT and CDR2 YYEEEE. V gave up 0 bases and J gave up 4 bases, with 7 bases separating them. The CDR3: CASSLGEVETQYF. The CDR3 bases are TGTGCCAGCAGCTTGGGGGAGGTAGAGACCCAGTACTTC. Using reference TRBV5-6 and TRBJ2-5 for the parts outside the CDR3, the full variable domain is DAGVTQSPTHLIKTRGQQVTLRCSPKSGHDTVSWYQQALGQGPQFIFQYYEEEERQRGNFPDRFSGHQFPNYSSELNVNALLLGDSALYLCASSLGEVETQYFGPGTRLLVL.

This chain links TRBV20-1 with TRBJ1-1, with D unclear. Germline CDR1 is DFQATT and CDR2 is SNEGSKA (reference sequence). V was shortened by 4 bases and J by 4 bases, with 7 bases between the two germline ends. CDR3 length equals 11 residues. The CDR3 bases are TGCAGTGCTAAAGGAATCACTGAAGCTTTCTTT. Amino acids: CSAKGITEAFF.

The chain carries TRBV25-1 and TRBJ1-5; a possible D gene is TRBD1 (6 bases). The CDR3 is made up of 14 amino acids. Trimming stripped 7 bases from V and 1 base from J, with 11 bases between. Germline CDR1 is MGHDK and CDR2 is SYGVNS. DNA of the CDR3: TGTGCCAGCAAGGGGGGAGACAGCAATCAGCCCCAGCATTTT. It is translated as CASKGGDSNQPQHF.

The chain combines TRBV24-1 with TRBJ2-7; 7 bases map to TRBD1. Germline V gene lookup returns CDR1 KGHDR and CDR2 SFDVKD. J gave up 7 bases and V 5 bases, and 13 bases lay outside the gene matches. The CDR3 runs to 15 residues. CDR3 DNA sequence: TGTGCCACCAGTGCCACCGGTAGGACAGGAGAAGAGCAGTACTTC. This sequence encodes CATSATGRTGEEQYF.

The chain uses TRBV10-3 and TRBJ2-5; D is perhaps TRBD2 (5 bases). TRBJ2-7 explains the end of the DNA better; the J call may be wrong. There are 14 residues in the CDR3. Looked up from germline, CDR1 is ENHRY and CDR2 is SYGVKD. CDR3 in DNA: TGTGCCATCAGTGAGTTCACCGGGAACCACGAGCAGTACTTC. Encoded protein: CAISEFTGNHEQYF.

This chain links TRBV2 with TRBJ1-6, with a tentative D call TRBD1 (6 bases). Trimming pared 3 bases from V and 3 bases from J, leaving 6 bases between. Germline V gives CDR1 SNHLY, CDR2 FYNNEI. CDR3 size: 14 residues. CDR3 region: CASSEDSYNSPLHF. The CDR3 DNA is TGTGCCAGCAGTGAGGACAGCTATAATTCACCCCTCCACTTT.

The V call is TRBV25-1, the J call TRBJ2-2; the D is unclear. There are 14 residues in the CDR3. Germline CDR1 is MGHDK and CDR2 is SYGVNS. Trimming took 5 bases from V and 3 from J, leaving 10 bases between them. CDR3 loop: CASSPNRDTGELFF. The CDR3 region has the DNA TGTGCCAGCAGTCCAAATAGAGACACCGGGGAGCTGTTTTTT. Looking up the rest from reference TRBV25-1 and TRBJ2-2 gives the full variable domain: EADIYQTPRYLVIGTGKKITLECSQTMGHDKMYWYQQDPGMELHLIHYSYGVNSTEKGDLSSESTVSRIRTEHFPLTLESARPSHTSQYLCASSPNRDTGELFFGEGSRLTVL.

The V and J genes are TRBV10-3 and TRBJ2-7; the match to TRBD1 covers 7 bases. Per germline, CDR1 ENHRY and CDR2 SYGVKD. CDR3 size: 15 residues. V shed 3 bases, J shed 0 bases, and the junction held 5 bases outside the gene matches. The CDR3 loop reads CAISDRQGISYEQYF. The CDR3 DNA reads as TGTGCCATCAGTGATAGACAGGGCATCTCCTACGAGCAGTACTTC.

The sample holds one count of this clonotype. This rearrangement joins TRBV10-3 to TRBJ2-3, with unresolved D. The CDR3 is 12 residues long. V gave up 7 bases and J gave up 2 bases, with 7 bases separating them. CDR1 is ENHRY, CDR2 SYGVKD, per germline. As DNA, the CDR3 is TGTGCCATCATGTCGGACACAGATACGCAGTATTTT. This translates into CAIMSDTDTQYF.

This chain joins TRBV19 and TRBJ2-2; TRBD2 aligns across 7 bases. The trim removed 3 bases at V and 5 bases at J, leaving 6 bases unmatched. The CDR3 loop spans 15 amino acids. Germline V CDR1 and CDR2: LNHDA, SQIVND (reference sequence). CDR3 protein: CASSMATSSTGELFF. The CDR3 DNA sequence: TGTGCCAGTAGTATGGCGACTAGCTCGACCGGGGAGCTGTTTTTT. Supplemented by reference TRBV19 and TRBJ2-2, the full variable domain reads DGGITQSPKYLFRKEGQNVTLSCEQNLNHDAMYWYRQDPGQGLRLIYYSQIVNDFQKGDIAEGYSVSREKKESFPLTVTSAQKNPTAFYLCASSMATSSTGELFFGEGSRLTVL.

This chain connects TRBV10-3 to TRBJ2-1; D gene uncertain. From germline, CDR1 is ENHRY and CDR2 SYGVKD. V dropped 6 bases and J dropped 6 bases, with 12 bases sitting between them. The CDR3 covers 13 residues. The CDR3 here is CAIRDRDGNEQFF. The CDR3, as DNA: TGTGCCATCAGAGATAGGGATGGCAATGAGCAGTTCTTC.

V usage is TRBV15 and J usage is TRBJ2-7; D is perhaps TRBD1 (6 bases). This CDR3 is 13 amino acids long. Germline CDR1 is LNHNV and CDR2 is YYDKDF (reference sequence). Deletions cut 6 bases from V and 3 bases from J, with 12 bases between. The CDR3 loop reads CATSPGHDYEQYF. CDR3 nucleotide sequence: TGTGCCACCAGTCCGGGACACGACTACGAGCAGTACTTC.

V is TRBV29-1 and J is TRBJ1-2, with D uncertain. The V gene's germline CDR1 is SQVTM and CDR2 ANQGSEA. The CDR3 runs to 13 residues. V was shortened by 5 bases and J by 0 bases, with 10 bases between the two germline ends. In DNA form, the CDR3 reads TGCAGCGTTCGAGTCTTAGCTAACTATGGCTACACCTTC. This codes for CSVRVLANYGYTF.

V usage is TRBV20-1 and J usage is TRBJ1-6; possibly TRBD1 for D (5 bases). From germline, CDR1 is DFQATT and CDR2 SNEGSKA (reference sequence). The ends were cut back, 1 base at V and 6 bases at J, with 16 bases in the middle. This CDR3 spans 16 amino acids. The CDR3 protein is CSARVGVTTFNSPLHF. The CDR3 bases are TGCAGTGCTAGAGTAGGGGTCACAACCTTTAATTCACCCCTCCACTTT.

This chain uses TRBV2 with TRBJ1-5; no clear D gene. There are 13 residues in the CDR3. The V and J ends lost 2 bases and 5 bases respectively, with 7 bases between them. Germline V lookup: CDR1 SNHLY, CDR2 FYNNEI. This chain's CDR3 is CASSERGDQPQHF. The DNA of the CDR3 is TGTGCCAGCAGTGAACGGGGAGATCAGCCCCAGCATTTT. The full variable domain, with the rest looked up from reference TRBV2 and TRBJ1-5, is EPEVTQTPSHQVTQMGQEVILRCVPISNHLYFYWYRQILGQKVEFLVSFYNNEISEKSEIFDDQFSVERPDGSNFTLKIRSTKLEDSAMYFCASSERGDQPQHFGDGTRLSIL.

J is TRBJ2-1 and V is TRBV15, with 14 bases lining up with TRBD2. This CDR3 comprises 14 residues. Germline trimming cut 6 bases from V and 7 bases from J; bases unmatched to any gene: 2. CDR1 is LNHNV, CDR2 YYDKDF, per germline (reference sequence). CDR3 protein: CATRGTSGSNEQFF. CDR3 DNA sequence: TGTGCCACCAGAGGGACTAGCGGGAGTAATGAGCAGTTCTTC. Together with reference TRBV15 and TRBJ2-1, the CDR3 gives the full variable domain: DAMVIQNPRYQVTQFGKPVTLSCSQTLNHNVMYWYQQKSSQAPKLLFHYYDKDFNNEADTPDNFQSRRPNTSFCFLDIRSPGLGDTAMYLCATRGTSGSNEQFFGPGTRLTVL.

This clonotype was found once. This rearrangement joins TRBV7-9 to TRBJ2-7; TRBD2 matches 9 bases. The CDR3 runs to 14 residues. V gave up 5 bases and J gave up 3 bases; unmatched junction bases: 5. The germline gives CDR1 SEHNR, CDR2 FQNEAQ (reference sequence). CDR3 sequence reads: CASSSSGGVYEQYF. In DNA, the CDR3 is TGTGCCAGCAGCAGTAGCGGGGGCGTCTACGAGCAGTACTTC.

V usage is TRBV10-3 and J usage is TRBJ2-7, with 11 bases that match TRBD2. The length of the CDR3 is 15 residues. With V trimmed by 8 bases and J by 3 bases, 9 bases remained unmatched. Germline CDR1 is ENHRY and CDR2 is SYGVKD. CDR3 DNA sequence: TGTGCCATCGCTGCCTCACTAGCGGGAGACTACGAGCAGTACTTC. This sequence encodes CAIAASLAGDYEQYF.

The rearrangement joins TRBV29-1 to TRBJ2-5; 11 bases match TRBD1. J lost 5 bases, V lost 7 bases, and 6 bases had no gene match. CDR3 size: 13 residues. Germline V gene data show CDR1 as SQVTM and CDR2 as ANQGSEA. The CDR3 DNA follows: TGCAGCGGTCGGACAGGGGGCGACGAGACCCAGTACTTC. Translating it yields CSGRTGGDETQYF.

In its sample, this clonotype was seen a few times. One junction end does not reproduce the germline sequence, and a read error may be involved. This chain uses TRBV19 with TRBJ1-1, with D hard to call. This CDR3 has 13 residues. Germline V gene data show CDR1 as LNHDA and CDR2 as SQIVND (reference sequence). In nucleotides, the CDR3 is TGTGCCAGTGGGCTGTTAATGAACACTGAGGCTTTCTTT. This translates into CASGLLMNTEAFF.